Described below is a single T cell receptor (beta chain) sequence and its context. The antigen is not known. This specimen belongs to a study of OX40 agonist ivuxolimab in advanced cancers. Overall study context: Patients were given ivuxolimab, an antibody that agonizes OX40 (CD134). Prior anti-PD-1, anti-PD-L1 or anti-CTLA-4 therapy was allowed; approximately 41% had some.

Broader study findings: There was clonal expansion of CD4+ and CD8+ blood T cells by week 6 at 0.1 to 3.0 mg/kg. Undetermined was the antigen specificity of the expanded peripheral T cells.

Assay: immunoSEQ multiplex PCR; the TCRdb copy retains only in-frame clones and omits some. The sample lists tens of thousands of clones, around 81% occurring once. V was shortened by 3 bases and J by 13 bases, with 10 bases between the two germline ends. CDR1 and CDR2 from the germline V gene are MNHEY and SMNVEV (reference sequence). The CDR3 runs to 11 residues. The receptor was derived from an adult with an advanced solid tumor such as melanoma, head and neck, liver or kidney cancer. This specimen was CD4+ or CD8+ T cells sorted from blood, taken in a trial of the OX40 agonist ivuxolimab. V and J are TRBV27 and TRBJ2-1; D is perhaps TRBD1 (6 bases). CDR3 in DNA: TGTGCCAGCAGTTTTGGGGGCGGACAGTTCTTC. Translating gives CASSFGGGQFF.